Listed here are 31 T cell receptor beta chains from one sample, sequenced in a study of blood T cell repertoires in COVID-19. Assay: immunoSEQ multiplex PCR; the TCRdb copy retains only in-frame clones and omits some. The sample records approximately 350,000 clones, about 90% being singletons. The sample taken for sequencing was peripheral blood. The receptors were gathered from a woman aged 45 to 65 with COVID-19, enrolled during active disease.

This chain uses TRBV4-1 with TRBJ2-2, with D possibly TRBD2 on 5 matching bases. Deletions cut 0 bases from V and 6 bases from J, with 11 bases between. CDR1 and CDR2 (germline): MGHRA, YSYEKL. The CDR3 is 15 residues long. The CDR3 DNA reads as TGCGCCAGCAGCCAAGACGGGCTAGCTCCCGGGGAGCTGTTTTTT. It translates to CASSQDGLAPGELFF.

The CDR3 sequence: CASSEQEDRGWSPLHF. CDR3 nucleotide sequence: TGTGCCAGCAGTGAGCAGGAGGACAGGGGGTGGTCACCCCTCCACTTT. This chain links TRBV6-1 with TRBJ1-6; TRBD1 aligns across 10 bases. The trim removed 3 bases at V and 10 bases at J, leaving 9 bases unmatched. The CDR3 is made up of 16 amino acids. CDR1 is MNHNS, CDR2 SASEGT, per germline.

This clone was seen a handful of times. For the CDR3, the DNA is TGTGCCTGTACAGACAGACACACTGAAGCTTTCTTT. It encodes CACTDRHTEAFF. V usage is TRBV30 and J usage is TRBJ1-1, with a tentative D call TRBD1 (5 bases). Germline CDR1 GTSNPN, CDR2 SVGIG (reference sequence). V was pared by 6 bases and J by 3 bases, with 11 bases between. The CDR3 length is 12 residues.

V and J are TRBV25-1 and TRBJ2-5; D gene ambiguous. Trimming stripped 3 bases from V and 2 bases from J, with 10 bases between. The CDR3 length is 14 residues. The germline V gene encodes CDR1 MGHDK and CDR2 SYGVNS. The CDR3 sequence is CASSELGRQETQYF. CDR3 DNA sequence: TGTGCCAGCAGTGAGCTTGGCAGACAAGAGACCCAGTACTTC.

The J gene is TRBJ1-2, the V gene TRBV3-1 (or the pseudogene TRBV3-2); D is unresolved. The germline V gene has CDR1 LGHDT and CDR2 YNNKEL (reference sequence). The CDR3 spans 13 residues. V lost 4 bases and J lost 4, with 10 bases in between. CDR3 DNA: TGTGCCAGCAGCCGGGAGGGCAGCTATGGCTACACCTTC. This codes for CASSREGSYGYTF.

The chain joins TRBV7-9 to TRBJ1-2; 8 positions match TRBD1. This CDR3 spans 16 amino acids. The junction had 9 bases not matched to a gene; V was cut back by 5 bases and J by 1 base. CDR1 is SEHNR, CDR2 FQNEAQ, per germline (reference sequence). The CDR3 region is CASSPNSRGRNYGYTF. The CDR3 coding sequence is TGTGCCAGCAGCCCAAACAGCAGGGGGCGTAACTATGGCTACACCTTC.

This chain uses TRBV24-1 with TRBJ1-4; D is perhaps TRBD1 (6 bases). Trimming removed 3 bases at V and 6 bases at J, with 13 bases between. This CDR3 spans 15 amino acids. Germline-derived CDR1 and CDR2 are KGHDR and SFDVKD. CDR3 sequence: CATSDPQGPYEKLFF. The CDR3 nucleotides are TGTGCCACCAGTGATCCGCAGGGGCCCTATGAAAAACTGTTTTTT.

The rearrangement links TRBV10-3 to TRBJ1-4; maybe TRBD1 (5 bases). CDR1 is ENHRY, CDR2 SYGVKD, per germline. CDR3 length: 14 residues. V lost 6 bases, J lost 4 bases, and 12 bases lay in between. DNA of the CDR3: TGTGCCATCAGCCAGGGTGACGGTAATGAAAAACTGTTTTTT. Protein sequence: CAISQGDGNEKLFF.

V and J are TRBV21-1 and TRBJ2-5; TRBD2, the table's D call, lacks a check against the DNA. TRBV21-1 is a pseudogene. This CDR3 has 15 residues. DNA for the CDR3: TGTGCCAGCAGCAAAGTGAATCGAGCCTTATTGACCCAGTACTTC. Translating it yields CASSKVNRALLTQYF.

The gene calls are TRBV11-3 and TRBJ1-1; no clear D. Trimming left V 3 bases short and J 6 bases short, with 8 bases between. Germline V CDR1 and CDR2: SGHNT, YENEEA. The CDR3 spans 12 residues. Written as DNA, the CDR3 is TGTGCCAGCAGCTTTGGGCAGCCTGAAGCTTTCTTT. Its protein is CASSFGQPEAFF.

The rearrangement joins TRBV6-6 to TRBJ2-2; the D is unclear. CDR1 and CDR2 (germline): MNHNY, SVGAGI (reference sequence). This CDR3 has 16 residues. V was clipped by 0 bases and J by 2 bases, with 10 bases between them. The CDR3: CASSYSPGFNTGELFF. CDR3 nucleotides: TGTGCCAGCAGTTACTCGCCAGGCTTTAACACCGGGGAGCTGTTTTTT.

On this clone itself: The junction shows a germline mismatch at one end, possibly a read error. In DNA form, the CDR3 reads TGTGCTAGCAGCACCGCAGGGGGCTTTGGGGCCAACGTCCTGACTTTC. Residues: CASSTAGGFGANVLTF. The chain couples TRBV7-7 to TRBJ2-6; 8 bases are a match to TRBD1. CDR3 size: 16 residues. The V gene's germline CDR1 is SSHAT and CDR2 FNYEAQ (reference sequence).

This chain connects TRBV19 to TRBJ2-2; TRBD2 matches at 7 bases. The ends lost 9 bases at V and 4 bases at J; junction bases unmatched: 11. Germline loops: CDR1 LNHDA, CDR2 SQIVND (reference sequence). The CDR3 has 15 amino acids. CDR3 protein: CASSPPGGGTGELFF. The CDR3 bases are TGTGCCAGCAGTCCACCGGGGGGAGGCACCGGGGAGCTGTTTTTT.

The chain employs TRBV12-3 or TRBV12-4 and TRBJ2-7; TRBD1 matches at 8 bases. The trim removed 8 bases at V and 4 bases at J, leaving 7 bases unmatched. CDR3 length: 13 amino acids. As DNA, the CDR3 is TGTGCCAGCGGTAGGACAGGGAATTACGAGCAGTACTTC. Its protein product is CASGRTGNYEQYF.

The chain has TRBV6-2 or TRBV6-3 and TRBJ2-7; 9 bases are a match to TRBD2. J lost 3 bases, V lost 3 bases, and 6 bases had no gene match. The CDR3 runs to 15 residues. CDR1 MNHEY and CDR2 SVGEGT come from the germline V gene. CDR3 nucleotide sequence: TGTGCCAGCAGTTATAGCGGGAGTTCCCGCTACGAGCAGTACTTC. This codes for CASSYSGSSRYEQYF.

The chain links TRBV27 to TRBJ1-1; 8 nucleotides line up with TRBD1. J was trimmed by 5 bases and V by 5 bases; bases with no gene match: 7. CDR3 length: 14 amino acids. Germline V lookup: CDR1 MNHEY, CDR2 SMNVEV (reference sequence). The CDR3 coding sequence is TGTGCCAGCAGTCCCCGACAGGGGTTAACTGAAGCTTTCTTT. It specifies CASSPRQGLTEAFF.

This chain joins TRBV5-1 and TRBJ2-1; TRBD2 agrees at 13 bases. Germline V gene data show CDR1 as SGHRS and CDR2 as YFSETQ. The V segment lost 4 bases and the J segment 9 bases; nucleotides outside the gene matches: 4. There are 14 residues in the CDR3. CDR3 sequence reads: CASSLTSGRVEQFF. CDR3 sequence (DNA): TGCGCCAGCAGCCTTACTAGCGGGAGGGTTGAGCAGTTCTTC.

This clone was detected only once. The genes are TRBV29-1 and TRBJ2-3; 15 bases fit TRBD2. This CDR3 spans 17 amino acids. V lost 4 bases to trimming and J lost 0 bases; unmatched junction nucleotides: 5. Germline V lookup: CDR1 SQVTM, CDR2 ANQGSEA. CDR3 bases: TGCAGCGTTGCCGGGACTAGCGGGAGGCCCAGCACAGATACGCAGTATTTT. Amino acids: CSVAGTSGRPSTDTQYF.

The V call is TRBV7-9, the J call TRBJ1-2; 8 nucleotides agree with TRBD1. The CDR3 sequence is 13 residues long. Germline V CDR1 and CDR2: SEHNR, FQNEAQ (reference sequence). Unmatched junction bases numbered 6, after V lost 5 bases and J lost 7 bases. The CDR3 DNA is TGTGCCAGCAGCCAGGACAGGGTCGGTGGCTACACCTTC. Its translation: CASSQDRVGGYTF.

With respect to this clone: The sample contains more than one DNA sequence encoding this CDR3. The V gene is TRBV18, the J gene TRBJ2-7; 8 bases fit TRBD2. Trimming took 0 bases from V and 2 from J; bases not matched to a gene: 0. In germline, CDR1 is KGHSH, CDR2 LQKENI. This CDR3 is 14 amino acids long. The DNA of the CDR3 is TGTGCCAGCTCACCACCGGGACTAGCCTACGAGCAGTACTTC. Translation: CASSPPGLAYEQYF.

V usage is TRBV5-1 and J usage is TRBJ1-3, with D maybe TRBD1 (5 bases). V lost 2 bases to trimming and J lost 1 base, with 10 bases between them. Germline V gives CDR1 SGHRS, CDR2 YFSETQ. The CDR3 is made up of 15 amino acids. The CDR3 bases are TGCGCCAGCAGCTTAAATCAGGGTTCTGGAAACACCATATATTTT. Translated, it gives CASSLNQGSGNTIYF.

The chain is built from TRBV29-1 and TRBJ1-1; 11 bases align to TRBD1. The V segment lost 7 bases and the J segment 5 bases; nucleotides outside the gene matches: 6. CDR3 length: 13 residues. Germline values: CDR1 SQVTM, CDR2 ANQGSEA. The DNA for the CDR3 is TGCAGCGGGACAGGGGGCTTGTCTACTGAAGCTTTCTTT. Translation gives CSGTGGLSTEAFF.

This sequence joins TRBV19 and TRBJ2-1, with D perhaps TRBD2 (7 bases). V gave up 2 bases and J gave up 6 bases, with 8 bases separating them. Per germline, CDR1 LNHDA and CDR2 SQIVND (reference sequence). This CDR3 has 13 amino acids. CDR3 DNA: TGTGCCAGTAGTATAAGGGGGGGCAATGAGCAGTTCTTC. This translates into CASSIRGGNEQFF.

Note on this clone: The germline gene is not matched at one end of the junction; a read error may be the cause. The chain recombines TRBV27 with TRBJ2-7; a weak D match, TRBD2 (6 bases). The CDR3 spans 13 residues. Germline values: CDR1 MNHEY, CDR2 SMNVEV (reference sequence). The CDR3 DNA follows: TGTGCCAGCAGTTTATACTGGACTACACCGATTCACTTC. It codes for CASSLYWTTPIHF.

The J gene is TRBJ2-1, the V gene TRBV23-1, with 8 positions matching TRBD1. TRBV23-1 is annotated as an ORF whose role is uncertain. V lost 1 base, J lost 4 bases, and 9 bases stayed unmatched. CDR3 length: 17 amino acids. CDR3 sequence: CASSQWGGQGFYNEQFF. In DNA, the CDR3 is TGCGCCAGCAGTCAATGGGGCGGACAGGGATTTTACAATGAGCAGTTCTTC.

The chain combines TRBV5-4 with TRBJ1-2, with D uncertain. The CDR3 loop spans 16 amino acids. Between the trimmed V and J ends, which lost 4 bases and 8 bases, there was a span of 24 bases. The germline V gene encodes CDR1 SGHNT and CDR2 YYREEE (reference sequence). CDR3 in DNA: TGTGCCAGCAGCGGCTACGTTAACGGGAAAAACGTAGGCTACACCTTC. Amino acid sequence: CASSGYVNGKNVGYTF.

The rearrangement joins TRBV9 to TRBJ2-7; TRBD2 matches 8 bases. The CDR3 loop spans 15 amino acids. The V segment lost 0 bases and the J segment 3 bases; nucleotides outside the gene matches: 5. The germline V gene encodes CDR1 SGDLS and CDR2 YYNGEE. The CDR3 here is CASSVEAGGNYEQYF. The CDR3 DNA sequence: TGTGCCAGCAGCGTAGAGGCGGGAGGCAACTACGAGCAGTACTTC.

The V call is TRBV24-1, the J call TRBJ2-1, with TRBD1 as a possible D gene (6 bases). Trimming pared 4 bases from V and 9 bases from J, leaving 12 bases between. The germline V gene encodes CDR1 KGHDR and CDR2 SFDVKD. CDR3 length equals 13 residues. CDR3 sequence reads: CATSDPGAGEQFF. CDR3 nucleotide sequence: TGTGCCACCAGTGACCCAGGGGCGGGTGAGCAGTTCTTC.

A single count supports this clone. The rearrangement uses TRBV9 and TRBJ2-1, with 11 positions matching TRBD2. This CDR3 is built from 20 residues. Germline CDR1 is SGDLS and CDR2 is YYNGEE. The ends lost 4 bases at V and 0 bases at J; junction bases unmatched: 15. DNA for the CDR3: TGTGCCAGCAGCACCCGTTTCTTAGCGGGAGGGGGGAGCTCCTACAATGAGCAGTTCTTC. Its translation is CASSTRFLAGGGSSYNEQFF.

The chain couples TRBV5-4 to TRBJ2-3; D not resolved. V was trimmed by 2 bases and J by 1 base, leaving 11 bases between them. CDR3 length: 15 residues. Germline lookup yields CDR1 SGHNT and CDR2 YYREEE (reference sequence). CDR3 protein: CASSFFSRGTDTQYF. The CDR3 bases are TGTGCCAGCAGCTTTTTCTCGAGAGGCACAGATACGCAGTATTTT.

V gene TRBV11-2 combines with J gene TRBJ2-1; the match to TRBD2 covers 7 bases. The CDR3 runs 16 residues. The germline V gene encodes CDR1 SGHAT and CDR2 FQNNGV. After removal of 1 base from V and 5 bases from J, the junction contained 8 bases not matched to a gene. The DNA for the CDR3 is TGTGCCAGCAGCTTAGTGGGCGGGAGTTCTCACAATGAGCAGTTCTTC. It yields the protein CASSLVGGSSHNEQFF.